This T cell receptor (beta chain) is from a study of T-cell memory formation after mild COVID-19. Study at large: TCR clusters mostly belonged to single donors.

A word on this clonotype: Its target is unknown.

TCRdb reprocessed the 5' RACE reads with MiXCR, giving one entry per CDR3 protein. Of roughly 600,000 distinct CDR3 sequences listed, approximately 19% are singletons. CDR3 size: 16 residues. CDR1 SGHTA and CDR2 FQGNSA come from the germline V gene. V trimming: 2 bases; J trimming: 9 bases; junction bases outside the gene matches: 10. Study-wide results and caveats: Some responding clones appeared in pre-infection memory, suggesting cross-reactive memory joined. Clones contracting day 15 to 85 were balanced CD4/CD8; later expanders leaned CD4+.

The clonotype comes from an adult woman who had mild COVID-19 (a few samples of this study predate the infection). Cell type and time point are not known. Sequenced input: PBMCs or a T cell subset sorted from them (not recorded which). This rearrangement joins TRBV7-2 to TRBJ2-1; 10 bases line up with TRBD2. The CDR3 here is CASSLTRAGGRGEQFF. For the CDR3, the DNA is TGTGCCAGCAGCTTAACGAGAGCGGGAGGGCGTGGTGAGCAGTTCTTC. Full variable domain (rest looked up from reference TRBV7-2 and TRBJ2-1): GAGVSQSPSNKVTEKGKDVELRCDPISGHTALYWYRQSLGQGLEFLIYFQGNSAPDKSGLPSDRFSAERTGGSVSTLTIQRTQQEDSAVYLCASSLTRAGGRGEQFFGPGTRLTVL.